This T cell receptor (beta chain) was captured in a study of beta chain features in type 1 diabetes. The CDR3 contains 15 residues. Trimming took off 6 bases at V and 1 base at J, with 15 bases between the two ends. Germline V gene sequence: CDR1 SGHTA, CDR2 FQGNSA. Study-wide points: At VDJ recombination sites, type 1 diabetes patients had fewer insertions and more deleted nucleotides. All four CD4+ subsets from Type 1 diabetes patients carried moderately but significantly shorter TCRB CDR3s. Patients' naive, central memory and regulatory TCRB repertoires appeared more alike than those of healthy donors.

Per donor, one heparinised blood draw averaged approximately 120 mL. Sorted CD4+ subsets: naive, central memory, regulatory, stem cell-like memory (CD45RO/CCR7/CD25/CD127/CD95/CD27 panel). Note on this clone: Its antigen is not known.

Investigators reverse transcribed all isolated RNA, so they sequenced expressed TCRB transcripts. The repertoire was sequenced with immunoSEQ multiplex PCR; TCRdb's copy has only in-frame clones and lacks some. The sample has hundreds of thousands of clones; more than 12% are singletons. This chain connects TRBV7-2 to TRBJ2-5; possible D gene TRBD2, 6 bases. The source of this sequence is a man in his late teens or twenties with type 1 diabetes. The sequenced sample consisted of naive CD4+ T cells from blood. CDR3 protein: CASSALGGLQETQYF. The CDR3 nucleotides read TGTGCCAGCAGTGCGCTGGGAGGTCTCCAAGAGACCCAGTACTTC.